This T cell receptor (beta chain) derives from a study of human T cells and chemical hapten exposure. For the study at large: Small differences in pooled library volume mainly drove the variation in TCR yields per sample.

Library construction involved attaching unique molecular identifiers to individual cDNA molecules, which allowed quantitative, reproducible TCR counting. Using its own MiXCR run on the RACE reads, TCRdb lists one record per CDR3 protein. The sample contains approximately 80,000 distinct CDR3 sequences, roughly 10% of which appear only once. Sample time point: patch test 1, 2 weeks after DPC sensitization. As for treatment: therapeutic diphenylcyclopropenone sensitization with weekly scalp DPC. V was shortened by 4 bases and J by 3 bases, with 12 bases between the two germline ends. CDR1 and CDR2 from the germline V gene are SQVTM and ANQGSEA. CDR3 size: 14 residues. The study's findings and limits: Sensitization with DPC brought no change to TCRs above 1 in 1000 in frequency.

This clonotype showed up many times. Its antigen is as yet unknown. The J gene is TRBJ2-2, the V gene TRBV29-1; possible D gene TRBD2, 6 bases. The TCR sequence derives from a woman aged 45-65 years with alopecia areata. Some clones in this sample may be carry-over from other donors' samples. The starting material was whole blood, obtained in connection with sensitization to the hapten diphenylcyclopropenone (DPC). The CDR3 nucleotides read TGCAGCGTTGTGGCGGGGATGGACACCGGGGAGCTGTTTTTT. Its translation is CSVVAGMDTGELFF.